The rows below give T cell receptor beta chains drawn from one sample of a study of OX40 agonist ivuxolimab in advanced cancers. The protocol was immunoSEQ multiplex PCR, while the TCRdb copy is restricted to in-frame clones and leaves out a portion. The sample lists 40,000 to 50,000 clones; about 90% were seen once. The sample consisted of CD4+ or CD8+ T cells sorted from blood, taken in a trial of the OX40 agonist ivuxolimab. The origin of the receptors is an adult with an advanced solid tumor such as melanoma, head and neck, liver or kidney cancer. The CDR3 runs from the conserved cysteine through the conserved F or W.

CDR3 protein: CAWGTSGADTQYF
J gene: TRBJ2-3
V gene: TRBV30

CDR3 protein: CATLGFRGTEAFF
J gene: TRBJ1-1
V gene: TRBV10-2

CDR3 protein: CASSLGTETYYEQYF
J gene: TRBJ2-7
V gene: TRBV5-1

CDR3 protein: CASSLFERGYEQYF
J gene: TRBJ2-7
V gene: TRBV27

CDR3 protein: CASKPGGDLWTQYF
J gene: TRBJ2-5
V gene: TRBV11-3

CDR3 protein: CASSREMVYSYNSPLHF
J gene: TRBJ1-6
V gene: TRBV28

CDR3 protein: CASSLDRAGYTF
J gene: TRBJ1-2
V gene: TRBV7-9

CDR3 protein: CASSISGSGYEQYF
J gene: TRBJ2-7
V gene: TRBV19

CDR3 protein: CASSQVAGGLDTQYF
J gene: TRBJ2-3
V gene: TRBV4-3

CDR3 protein: CASIPRQENTEAFF
J gene: TRBJ1-1
V gene: TRBV13

CDR3 protein: CASSLGSYEQYF
J gene: TRBJ2-7
V gene: TRBV13